The 25 T cell receptor beta chains below all came from one sample that was sequenced in a study of blood T cell repertoires in COVID-19. Here immunoSEQ multiplex PCR was the method, and the copy in TCRdb shows in-frame clones only, minus some. The sample has under 200,000 clones; approximately 80% are singletons. Sample: peripheral blood. These receptor sequences come from a man between 60 and 75 years old with acute or convalescent COVID-19.

The rearrangement uses TRBV30 and TRBJ2-7; 7 nucleotides line up with TRBD2. Germline trimming cut 5 bases from V and 2 bases from J; bases unmatched to any gene: 15. Germline V lookup: CDR1 GTSNPN, CDR2 SVGIG (reference sequence). This CDR3 is 16 amino acids long. The CDR3 sequence: CAWADPYTGRAYEQYF. In DNA, the CDR3 is TGTGCCTGGGCGGATCCGTATACTGGGAGGGCCTACGAGCAGTACTTC.

The chain has TRBV11-2 and TRBJ1-1, with D perhaps TRBD1 (5 bases). Germline values: CDR1 SGHAT, CDR2 FQNNGV. The CDR3 is 14 amino acids. Trimming removed 3 bases at V and 7 bases at J, with 15 bases between. The CDR3 loop reads CASSFGRVAVEAFF. For the CDR3, the DNA is TGTGCCAGCAGCTTTGGCAGGGTGGCGGTTGAAGCTTTCTTT.

The rearrangement joins TRBV7-2 to TRBJ1-5; the match to TRBD1 covers 8 bases. The CDR3 extends over 16 amino acids. Unmatched junction bases numbered 7, after V lost 5 bases and J lost 1 base. The germline gives CDR1 SGHTA, CDR2 FQGNSA. Written as DNA, the CDR3 is TGTGCCAGCAGCCCCGACAGGGGAAGGAGCAATCAGCCCCAGCATTTT. Translation: CASSPDRGRSNQPQHF. Together with reference TRBV7-2 and TRBJ1-5, the CDR3 gives the full variable domain: GAGVSQSPSNKVTEKGKDVELRCDPISGHTALYWYRQSLGQGLEFLIYFQGNSAPDKSGLPSDRFSAERTGGSVSTLTIQRTQQEDSAVYLCASSPDRGRSNQPQHFGDGTRLSIL.

The rearrangement links TRBV5-1 to TRBJ1-1; TRBD1 matches at 8 bases. Germline CDR1 is SGHRS and CDR2 is YFSETQ. Losses at the gene ends were 7 bases for V and 4 bases for J; bases not matched to a gene: 6. The CDR3 is 13 amino acids. CDR3 loop: CASGTGGITEAFF. CDR3 sequence (DNA): TGCGCCAGCGGGACAGGCGGAATCACTGAAGCTTTCTTT. The entire variable domain, with the rest obtained from reference TRBV5-1 and TRBJ1-1, is as follows: KAGVTQTPRYLIKTRGQQVTLSCSPISGHRSVSWYQQTPGQGLQFLFEYFSETQRNKGNFPGRFSGRQFSNSRSEMNVSTLELGDSALYLCASGTGGITEAFFGQGTRLTVV.

The J gene is TRBJ2-1, the V gene TRBV16, with 9 bases that match TRBD2. The CDR3 has 15 residues. Germline V gene sequence: CDR1 KGHSY, CDR2 FQNENV. V shed 1 base and J 9 bases; nucleotides not matched to a gene: 7. CDR3 coding DNA: TGTGCCAGCAGCCAATGGGCGGGAGGGCCGTCTGAGCAGTTCTTC. This encodes CASSQWAGGPSEQFF. Filled out from reference TRBV16 and TRBJ2-1, the complete variable domain reads GEEVAQTPKHLVRGEGQKAKLYCAPIKGHSYVFWYQQVLKNEFKFLISFQNENVFDETGMPKERFSAKCLPNSPCSLEIQATKLEDSAVYFCASSQWAGGPSEQFFGPGTRLTVL.

This chain links TRBV12-3 or TRBV12-4 with TRBJ1-3; D unresolved. V gave up 7 bases and J gave up 0 bases, with 7 bases separating them. The CDR3 runs 13 residues. The DNA of the CDR3 is TGTGCCAGCACCCCTAACTCTGGAAACACCATATATTTT. Its translation is CASTPNSGNTIYF.

V gene TRBV5-1 combines with J gene TRBJ1-2, with 8 bases aligning to TRBD1. The V and J ends lost 0 bases and 8 bases, in that order; junction bases with no gene match: 3. CDR3 size: 13 residues. Germline loops: CDR1 SGHRS, CDR2 YFSETQ. CDR3 nucleotides: TGCGCCAGCAGCTTGGGAGACAGGGGCGGCTACACCTTC. Translation gives CASSLGDRGGYTF.

Comments on this clone: Compared with germline, one end of the junction differs, possibly owing to a read error. DNA for the CDR3: TGTGTCAGCAGCCGGACTCGACGTGGGGAGCTGTTTTTT. It yields the protein CVSSRTRRGELFF. This sequence joins TRBV5-6 and TRBJ2-2; D is perhaps TRBD2 (5 bases). Germline V gene sequence: CDR1 SGHDT, CDR2 YYEEEE. There are 13 residues in the CDR3.

In its sample, this clone was seen a few times. The gene calls are TRBV9 and TRBJ2-1, with TRBD2 matching 12 bases. Per the germline V gene, CDR1 is SGDLS and CDR2 is YYNGEE. CDR3 size: 17 residues. Losses at the gene ends were 0 bases for V and 7 bases for J; bases not matched to a gene: 8. The CDR3 loop reads CASSVDLAGGPVNEQFF. The CDR3 DNA reads as TGTGCCAGCAGCGTAGACCTAGCGGGGGGGCCTGTGAATGAGCAGTTCTTC.

This chain joins TRBV10-3 and TRBJ2-1; D is possibly TRBD2 (6 bases). Germline CDR1 ENHRY, CDR2 SYGVKD. CDR3 size: 15 residues. Between the trimmed V and J ends, which lost 10 bases and 7 bases, there was a span of 23 bases. The CDR3 here is CATRAEVPSANEQFF. In nucleotides, the CDR3 is TGTGCCACCAGGGCCGAGGTACCTAGCGCAAATGAGCAGTTCTTC.

V and J are TRBV7-6 and TRBJ2-1; D is undetermined. With 0 bases removed from V and 7 bases from J, the gap between germline ends came to 10 bases. The CDR3 consists of 14 residues. From germline, CDR1 is SGHVS and CDR2 FNYEAQ. The CDR3 reads CASSLAEARNEQFF. Here the CDR3 DNA reads TGTGCCAGCAGCTTAGCGGAAGCGCGTAATGAGCAGTTCTTC.

The rearrangement links TRBV10-2 to TRBJ2-1, with 7 nucleotides matching TRBD2. V was pared by 2 bases and J by 3 bases, with 1 base of the junction left unmatched. This CDR3 spans 14 amino acids. Germline V gene sequence: CDR1 WSHSY, CDR2 SAAADI. CDR3: CASSERGDYNEQFF. The CDR3 region has the DNA TGCGCCAGCAGTGAGCGGGGGGACTACAATGAGCAGTTCTTC.

The CDR3, as DNA: TGCGCCAGCAGTGGGTACAGGGGGAGGAACTATGGCTACACCTTC. The encoded protein is CASSGYRGRNYGYTF. The chain links TRBV10-1 to TRBJ1-2, with 8 bases fitting TRBD1. This CDR3 contains 15 residues. Germline values: CDR1 WNHNN, CDR2 SYGVQD (reference sequence). Trimming took 4 bases from V and 2 from J; bases not matched to a gene: 6.

This chain connects TRBV6-5 to TRBJ1-1; the match to TRBD1 covers 9 bases. CDR3 size: 16 residues. CDR1 is MNHEY and CDR2 is SVGAGI in the germline V gene. V dropped 0 bases and J dropped 0; count of bases not matched to a gene: 2. CDR3 coding DNA: TGTGCCAGCAGTTACTCGTACAGGGGGCTGAACACTGAAGCTTTCTTT. This gives the protein CASSYSYRGLNTEAFF.

V is TRBV5-1 and J is TRBJ2-1; 13 nucleotides match TRBD2. The trim removed 4 bases at V and 4 bases at J, leaving 8 bases unmatched. The CDR3 has 17 amino acids. The germline gives CDR1 SGHRS, CDR2 YFSETQ. The CDR3 nucleotides read TGCGCCAGCAGCCAAGACTTACTAGCGGGAGGGTACAATGAGCAGTTCTTC. This codes for CASSQDLLAGGYNEQFF.

As concerns this clone: A junction boundary mismatches the germline segment, possibly from a read error. The chain combines TRBV19 with TRBJ1-5; D perhaps matches TRBD1 (5 bases). This CDR3 contains 14 residues. Germline V lookup: CDR1 LNHDA, CDR2 SQIVND (reference sequence). Here the CDR3 DNA reads TGTGCCAGTACGGGTGACAGTAGCTATCAGCCCCAGCATTTT. Protein: CASTGDSSYQPQHF.

V usage is TRBV7-9 and J usage is TRBJ2-3, with 14 bases fitting TRBD2. Germline CDR1 reads SEHNR; CDR2 reads FQNEAQ (reference sequence). The CDR3 extends over 17 amino acids. The V segment lost 4 bases and the J segment 4 bases; nucleotides outside the gene matches: 7. The CDR3 nucleotides are TGTGCCAGCAGCTACATGACTAGCGGGAGGGAGCCAGATACGCAGTATTTT. Its translation: CASSYMTSGREPDTQYF.

The J gene is TRBJ2-2, the V gene TRBV5-1; 7 positions agree with TRBD1. CDR3 size: 15 residues. CDR1 SGHRS and CDR2 YFSETQ come from the germline V gene. The junction had 8 bases not matched to a gene; V was cut back by 5 bases and J by 4 bases. Written as DNA, the CDR3 is TGCGCCAGCAGGTTGCGTACAGGGGTCACCGGGGAGCTGTTTTTT. This gives the protein CASRLRTGVTGELFF. Filled out from reference TRBV5-1 and TRBJ2-2, the complete variable domain reads KAGVTQTPRYLIKTRGQQVTLSCSPISGHRSVSWYQQTPGQGLQFLFEYFSETQRNKGNFPGRFSGRQFSNSRSEMNVSTLELGDSALYLCASRLRTGVTGELFFGEGSRLTVL.

J is TRBJ1-6 and V is TRBV5-1; 7 bases agree with TRBD1. Germline-derived CDR1 and CDR2 are SGHRS and YFSETQ. CDR3 length equals 16 residues. J lost 6 bases, V lost 0 bases, and 6 bases had no gene match. CDR3 in amino acids: CASSLVPGTANSPLHF. As DNA, the CDR3 is TGCGCCAGCAGCTTGGTTCCCGGGACAGCTAATTCACCCCTCCACTTT.

The CDR3 region is CASSVDEPHTDTQYF. The CDR3, as DNA: TGTGCCAGCAGCGTAGACGAGCCCCACACAGATACGCAGTATTTT. The chain combines TRBV9 with TRBJ2-3, with D uncertain. The CDR3 consists of 15 residues. In germline, CDR1 is SGDLS, CDR2 YYNGEE. Trimming pared 0 bases from V and 2 bases from J, leaving 10 bases between.

The rearrangement joins TRBV7-8 to TRBJ2-1; tentative D call: TRBD1 (5 bases). The CDR3 is 14 residues long. Germline V gene sequence: CDR1 SGHVS, CDR2 FQNEAQ. Trimming stripped 5 bases from V and 4 bases from J, with 12 bases between. CDR3 nucleotides: TGTGCCAGCAGCCCTGAGACAGTTTACAATGAGCAGTTCTTC. Encoded protein: CASSPETVYNEQFF.

The chain links TRBV7-2 to TRBJ2-3, with TRBD1 matching over 11 bases. Trimming removed 8 bases from V and 1 base from J; junction bases left unmatched: 2. The CDR3 length is 14 residues. Germline lookup yields CDR1 SGHTA and CDR2 FQGNSA. CDR3 coding DNA: TGTGCCAGCTCGGGACAGGGGGGCACAGATACGCAGTATTTT. Protein: CASSGQGGTDTQYF.

V and J are TRBV5-4 and TRBJ2-5, with TRBD2 identical over 8 bases. J was trimmed by 1 base and V by 3 bases; bases with no gene match: 5. In germline, CDR1 is SGHNT, CDR2 YYREEE (reference sequence). There are 15 residues in the CDR3. The CDR3 DNA sequence: TGTGCCAGCAGCTCCGGAACTAGCGGCCAAGAGACCCAGTACTTC. Its translation is CASSSGTSGQETQYF.

The chain has TRBV12-3 or TRBV12-4 and TRBJ1-2; D ambiguous. The CDR3 length is 13 residues. V lost 6 bases and J lost 5, with 13 bases in between. Written as DNA, the CDR3 is TGTGCCAGCAGCCCCCCCTCGGGGTATGGCTACACCTTC. Amino acids: CASSPPSGYGYTF.

The rearrangement joins TRBV30 to TRBJ2-1; D is uncertain. Germline CDR1 is GTSNPN and CDR2 is SVGIG (reference sequence). The CDR3 loop spans 13 amino acids. V was cut by 7 bases and J by 4 bases, with 14 bases left in between. The CDR3 DNA is TGTGCCTATACTTCCCGGGTTTACAATGAGCAGTTCTTC. Translating it yields CAYTSRVYNEQFF. Filled out from reference TRBV30 and TRBJ2-1, the complete variable domain reads SQTIHQWPATLVQPVGSPLSLECTVEGTSNPNLYWYRQAAGRGLQLLFYSVGIGQISSEVPQNLSASRPQDRQFILSSKKLLLSDSGFYLCAYTSRVYNEQFFGPGTRLTVL.